What follows are 9 T cell receptor beta chains derived from one specimen sequenced in a study of metastatic and nonmetastatic thyroid tumors. With MiXCR, TCRdb called clones anew from the PCR reads. Of about 28,000 clones in the sample, approximately 17% were seen once. Thyroid surgery took place with no prior treatment in any patient. Sample: blood. These receptor sequences come from a female donor with papillary thyroid cancer or a benign thyroid nodule (not recorded which). Some clones in this sample may be carry-over from other donors' samples.

This clone was observed many times. The chain recombines TRBV5-1 with TRBJ2-1; tentative D call: TRBD2 (5 bases). Trimming pared 4 bases from V and 0 bases from J, leaving 11 bases between. This CDR3 comprises 15 residues. Germline-derived CDR1 and CDR2 are SGHRS and YFSETQ. The CDR3 nucleotides are TGCGCCAGCAGCCTAAGCGGATACTCCTACAATGAGCAGTTCTTC. This codes for CASSLSGYSYNEQFF.

This clone has a count of ten or more. The V gene is TRBV19, the J gene TRBJ1-3; TRBD1 is a possible D gene (5 bases). The CDR3 spans 16 residues. Looked up from germline, CDR1 is LNHDA and CDR2 is SQIVND (reference sequence). V lost 5 bases and J lost 0, with 14 bases in between. The CDR3 bases are TGTGCCAGTAGTTCGTATGGGGGGAGCTCTGGAAACACCATATATTTT. Its protein product is CASSSYGGSSGNTIYF.

This clone appeared many times. The chain combines TRBV10-3 with TRBJ2-3; 9 bases line up with TRBD2. Germline assignment: CDR1 ENHRY and CDR2 SYGVKD. The V gene end was trimmed by 0 bases and the J gene end by 5 bases; junction bases not matched to a gene: 9. This CDR3 is 17 amino acids long. CDR3 sequence reads: CAISESRLAGSQDTQYF. The CDR3 coding sequence is TGTGCCATCAGTGAGTCTCGGCTAGCGGGAAGTCAAGATACGCAGTATTTT.

V usage is TRBV28 and J usage is TRBJ2-2; unclear D gene. V lost 6 bases and J 5 bases, leaving 13 bases between the germline ends. The germline CDR1 and CDR2 sequences are MDHEN and SYDVKM. The CDR3 length is 14 residues. The CDR3 protein is CASRRKTKTGELFF. CDR3 nucleotide sequence: TGTGCCAGCAGGAGAAAAACAAAAACCGGGGAGCTGTTTTTT. The full variable domain, its missing parts supplied by reference TRBV28 and TRBJ2-2, is DVKVTQSSRYLVKRTGEKVFLECVQDMDHENMFWYRQDPGLGLRLIYFSYDVKMKEKGDIPEGYSVSREKKERFSLILESASTNQTSMYLCASRRKTKTGELFFGEGSRLTVL.

This clone was observed a few times. V is TRBV12-3 or TRBV12-4 and J is TRBJ1-4, with 11 bases aligning to TRBD1. This CDR3 has 15 residues. The ends lost 7 bases at V and 8 bases at J; junction bases unmatched: 9. For the CDR3, the DNA is TGTGCCAGCATTAGGACCCGGACAGGGGGCGAAAAACTGTTTTTT. Translated: CASIRTRTGGEKLFF.

In this sample, this clone is medium-sized. The J gene is TRBJ1-4, the V gene TRBV5-1; 9 nucleotides match TRBD1. J gave up 7 bases and V 4 bases, and 8 bases lay outside the gene matches. The CDR3 is 15 amino acids. Germline V gene sequence: CDR1 SGHRS, CDR2 YFSETQ. The DNA for the CDR3 is TGCGCCAGCAGCCTGACAGGGGGAGACGGTGAAAAACTGTTTTTT. Translated: CASSLTGGDGEKLFF.

This clone turned up a few times. A read error may explain this, as a much larger clone is one base away. The V call is TRBV20-1, the J call TRBJ2-7, with D perhaps matching TRBD2 (5 bases). The CDR3 is 11 amino acids. The V gene's germline CDR1 is DFQATT and CDR2 SNEGSKA (reference sequence). V was pared by 6 bases and J by 4 bases, with 10 bases between. The CDR3 region has the DNA TGCAGTGCCAGGACTCTTTACGAGCAGTACTTC. This codes for CSARTLYEQYF.

This clone has a count of ten or more. Here the CDR3 DNA reads TGCGCCAGCAGTTTGGGACTAGCGGGATCCGGCTATGAGCAGTTCTTC. Encoded protein: CASSLGLAGSGYEQFF. The gene calls are TRBV10-1 and TRBJ2-1; TRBD2 agrees at 13 bases. This CDR3 has 16 amino acids. V lost 5 bases and J lost 8; bases outside the gene matches: 9. The germline V gene has CDR1 WNHNN and CDR2 SYGVQD (reference sequence).

The chain employs TRBV6-4 and TRBJ2-7; TRBD1 agrees at 11 bases. Looked up from germline, CDR1 is MRHNA and CDR2 is SNTAGT. This CDR3 region has 13 residues. The junction had 2 bases not matched to a gene; V was cut back by 7 bases and J by 3 bases. CDR3 amino acids: CASIGTGGYEQYF. The DNA of the CDR3 is TGTGCCAGCATTGGGACAGGGGGCTACGAGCAGTACTTC.